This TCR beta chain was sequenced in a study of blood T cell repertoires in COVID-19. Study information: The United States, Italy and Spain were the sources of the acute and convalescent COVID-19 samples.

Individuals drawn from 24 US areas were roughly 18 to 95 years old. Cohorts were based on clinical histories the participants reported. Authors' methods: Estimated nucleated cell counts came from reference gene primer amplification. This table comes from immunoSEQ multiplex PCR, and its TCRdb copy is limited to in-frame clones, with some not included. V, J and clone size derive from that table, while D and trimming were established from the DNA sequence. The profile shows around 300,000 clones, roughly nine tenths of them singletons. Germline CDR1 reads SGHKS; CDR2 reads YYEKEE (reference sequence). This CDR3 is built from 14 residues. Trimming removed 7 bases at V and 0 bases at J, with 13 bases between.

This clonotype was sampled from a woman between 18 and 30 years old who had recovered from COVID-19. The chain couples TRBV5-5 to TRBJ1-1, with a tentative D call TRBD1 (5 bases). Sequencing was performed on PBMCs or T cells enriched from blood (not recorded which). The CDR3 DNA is TGTGCCAGCCCGGGGGAGGATTTGAACACTGAAGCTTTCTTT. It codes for CASPGEDLNTEAFF.